This passage covers 5 T cell receptor beta chains from one sample sequenced in a study of cytomegalovirus exposure and HLA in healthy donors. 13 Jbeta primers and 60 Vbeta primers were used for the PCR. Only in-frame clones appear in the TCRdb table, and some are missing; sequencing was by immunoSEQ multiplex PCR. The sample lists approximately 110,000 clones; over 9.5% were seen once. Sequenced sample: PBMCs. Receptors originate from a man aged 40-49 years in good health and CMV-seropositive.

V gene TRBV7-6 combines with J gene TRBJ2-5; 13 nucleotides align to TRBD2. J gave up 5 bases and V 4 bases, and 4 bases lay outside the gene matches. Germline values: CDR1 SGHVS, CDR2 FNYEAQ. The CDR3 consists of 15 residues. As DNA, the CDR3 is TGTGCCAGCAGCTCACTAGCGGGAGGGATCGAGACCCAGTACTTC. Its translation: CASSSLAGGIETQYF.

This clone occurred a few times. The chain uses TRBV4-3 and TRBJ2-3, with no clear D. V lost 1 base to trimming and J lost 0 bases, with 5 bases between them. Germline-derived CDR1 and CDR2 are LGHNA and YSLEER. CDR3 length: 14 residues. Written as DNA, the CDR3 is TGCGCCAGCAGCCAAGGAGGAAGCACAGATACGCAGTATTTT. Residues: CASSQGGSTDTQYF.

The sample holds a few counts of this clone. V usage is TRBV6-6 and J usage is TRBJ2-1; D is perhaps TRBD2 (7 bases). The CDR3 sequence is 15 residues long. V lost 8 bases and J lost 8, with 22 bases in between. Germline CDR1 is MNHNY and CDR2 is SVGAGI (reference sequence). This CDR3 reads CASDASGGTSYEQFF. The CDR3 coding sequence is TGTGCCAGCGACGCGTCGGGGGGCACTTCGTATGAGCAGTTCTTC.

The rearrangement links TRBV9 to TRBJ2-1, with 11 bases identical to TRBD2. The V segment lost 3 bases and the J segment 4 bases; nucleotides outside the gene matches: 9. This CDR3 is built from 17 residues. CDR1 and CDR2 from the germline V gene are SGDLS and YYNGEE. CDR3 nucleotides: TGTGCCAGCAGCGCCGGACTAGCGGGTTCATTTTACAATGAGCAGTTCTTC. This translates into CASSAGLAGSFYNEQFF.

The chain combines TRBV30 with TRBJ2-7; possibly TRBD2 for D (5 bases). Trimming took 4 bases from V and 4 from J, leaving 11 bases between them. This CDR3 is 12 amino acids long. CDR1 is GTSNPN, CDR2 SVGIG, per germline (reference sequence). The DNA of the CDR3 is TGTGCCTGGACTAGAGGGAAATACGAGCAGTACTTC. It is translated as CAWTRGKYEQYF.